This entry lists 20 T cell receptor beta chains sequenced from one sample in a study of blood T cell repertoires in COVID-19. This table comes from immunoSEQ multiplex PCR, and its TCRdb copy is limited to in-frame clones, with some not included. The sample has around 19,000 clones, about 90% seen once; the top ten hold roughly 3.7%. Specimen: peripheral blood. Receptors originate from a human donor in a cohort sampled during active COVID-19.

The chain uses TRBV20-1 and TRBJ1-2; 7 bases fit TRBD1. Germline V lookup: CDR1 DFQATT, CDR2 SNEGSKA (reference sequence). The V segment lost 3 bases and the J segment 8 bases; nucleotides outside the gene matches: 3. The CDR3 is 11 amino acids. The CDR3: CSARGQRGYTF. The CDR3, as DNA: TGCAGTGCTAGGGGACAGCGGGGCTACACCTTC.

For the CDR3, the DNA is TGCAGCGTCCGGGACTCTAGAGGTGAAAAACTGTTTTTT. It yields the protein CSVRDSRGEKLFF. This chain links TRBV29-1 with TRBJ1-4, with D perhaps matching TRBD1 (5 bases). The CDR3 runs 13 residues. Germline loops: CDR1 SQVTM, CDR2 ANQGSEA. Trimming removed 6 bases at V and 7 bases at J, with 15 bases between.

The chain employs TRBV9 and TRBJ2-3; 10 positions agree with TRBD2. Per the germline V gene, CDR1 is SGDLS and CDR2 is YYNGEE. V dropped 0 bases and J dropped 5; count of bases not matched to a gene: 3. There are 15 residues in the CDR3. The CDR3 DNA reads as TGTGCCAGCAGCGTAGAGCCTAGCGGGAGAGATACGCAGTATTTT. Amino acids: CASSVEPSGRDTQYF.

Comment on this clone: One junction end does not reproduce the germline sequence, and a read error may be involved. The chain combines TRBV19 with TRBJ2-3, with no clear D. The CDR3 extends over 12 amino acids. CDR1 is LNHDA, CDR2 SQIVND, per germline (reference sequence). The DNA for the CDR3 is TGTGCCAGTAGTTATAGAGGCTCAGATCCGAGTTTT. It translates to CASSYRGSDPSF. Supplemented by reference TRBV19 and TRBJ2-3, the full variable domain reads DGGITQSPKYLFRKEGQNVTLSCEQNLNHDAMYWYRQDPGQGLRLIYYSQIVNDFQKGDIAEGYSVSREKKESFPLTVTSAQKNPTAFYLCASSYRGSDPSFGPGTRLTVL.

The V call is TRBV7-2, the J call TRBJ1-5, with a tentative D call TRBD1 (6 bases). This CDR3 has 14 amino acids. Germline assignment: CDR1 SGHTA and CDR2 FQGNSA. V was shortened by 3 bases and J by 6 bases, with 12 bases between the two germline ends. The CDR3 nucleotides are TGTGCCAGCAGCTTGAGGACAGTTGGTCAGCCCCAGCATTTT. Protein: CASSLRTVGQPQHF.

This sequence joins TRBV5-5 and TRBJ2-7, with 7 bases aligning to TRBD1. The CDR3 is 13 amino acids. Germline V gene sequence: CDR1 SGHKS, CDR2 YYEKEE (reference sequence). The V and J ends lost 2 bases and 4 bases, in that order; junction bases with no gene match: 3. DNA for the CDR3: TGTGCCAGCAGCTTACAGGGGCTATACGAGCAGTACGTC. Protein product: CASSLQGLYEQYV.

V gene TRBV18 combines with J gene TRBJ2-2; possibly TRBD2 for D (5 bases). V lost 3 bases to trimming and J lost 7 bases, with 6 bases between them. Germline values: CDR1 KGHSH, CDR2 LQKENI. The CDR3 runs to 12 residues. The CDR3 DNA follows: TGTGCCAGCTCACCCCGGGGCGGGGAGCTGTTTTTT. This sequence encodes CASSPRGGELFF.

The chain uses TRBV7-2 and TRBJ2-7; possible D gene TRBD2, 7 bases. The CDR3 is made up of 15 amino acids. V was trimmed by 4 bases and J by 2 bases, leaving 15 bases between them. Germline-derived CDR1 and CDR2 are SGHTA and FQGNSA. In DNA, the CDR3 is TGTGCCAGCAGCTCTACGGGGGGCCAGACCTACGAGCAGTACTTC. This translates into CASSSTGGQTYEQYF. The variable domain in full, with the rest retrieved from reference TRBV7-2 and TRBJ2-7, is GAGVSQSPSNKVTEKGKDVELRCDPISGHTALYWYRQSLGQGLEFLIYFQGNSAPDKSGLPSDRFSAERTGGSVSTLTIQRTQQEDSAVYLCASSSTGGQTYEQYFGPGTRLTVT.

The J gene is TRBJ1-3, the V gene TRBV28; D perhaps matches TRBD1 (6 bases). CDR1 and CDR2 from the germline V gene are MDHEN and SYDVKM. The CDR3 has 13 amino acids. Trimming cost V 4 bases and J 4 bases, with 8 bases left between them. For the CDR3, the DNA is TGTGCCAGCAGTTCCGGACAGGGAAACACCATATATTTT. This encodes CASSSGQGNTIYF.

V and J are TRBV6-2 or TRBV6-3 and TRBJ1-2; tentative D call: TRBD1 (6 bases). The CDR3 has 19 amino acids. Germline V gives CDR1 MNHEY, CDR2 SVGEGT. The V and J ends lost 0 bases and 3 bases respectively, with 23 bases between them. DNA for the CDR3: TGTGCCAGCAGTTACTCGATCCGCAGACAGGACCCGTCCTACTATGGCTACACCTTC. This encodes CASSYSIRRQDPSYYGYTF.

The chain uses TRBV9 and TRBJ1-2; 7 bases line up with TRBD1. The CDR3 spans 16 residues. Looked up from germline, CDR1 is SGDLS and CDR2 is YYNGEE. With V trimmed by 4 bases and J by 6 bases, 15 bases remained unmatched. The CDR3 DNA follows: TGTGCCAGCAGCACCACCCCCGACAGGGTTAGAAATGGCTACACCTTC. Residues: CASSTTPDRVRNGYTF.

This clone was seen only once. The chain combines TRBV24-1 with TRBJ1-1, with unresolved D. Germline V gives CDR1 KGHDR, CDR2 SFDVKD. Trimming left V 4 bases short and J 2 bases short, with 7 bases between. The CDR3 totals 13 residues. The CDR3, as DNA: TGTGCCACCAGTGAATCCCTAAACACTGAAGCTTTCTTT. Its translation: CATSESLNTEAFF.

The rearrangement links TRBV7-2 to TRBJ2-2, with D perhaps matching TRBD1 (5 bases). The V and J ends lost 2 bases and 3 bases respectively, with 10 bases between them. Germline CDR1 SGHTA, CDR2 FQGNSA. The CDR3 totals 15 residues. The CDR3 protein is CASSLLQGYTGELFF. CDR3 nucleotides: TGTGCCAGCAGCTTACTCCAGGGATACACCGGGGAGCTGTTTTTT. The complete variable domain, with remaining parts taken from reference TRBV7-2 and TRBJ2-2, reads GAGVSQSPSNKVTEKGKDVELRCDPISGHTALYWYRQSLGQGLEFLIYFQGNSAPDKSGLPSDRFSAERTGGSVSTLTIQRTQQEDSAVYLCASSLLQGYTGELFFGEGSRLTVL.

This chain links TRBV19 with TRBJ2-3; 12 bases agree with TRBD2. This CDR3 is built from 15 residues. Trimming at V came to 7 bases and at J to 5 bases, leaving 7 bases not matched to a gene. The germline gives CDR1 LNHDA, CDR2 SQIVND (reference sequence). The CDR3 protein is CASTTTSGSLDTQYF. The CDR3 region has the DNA TGTGCCAGTACAACGACTAGCGGGAGCTTAGATACGCAGTATTTT.

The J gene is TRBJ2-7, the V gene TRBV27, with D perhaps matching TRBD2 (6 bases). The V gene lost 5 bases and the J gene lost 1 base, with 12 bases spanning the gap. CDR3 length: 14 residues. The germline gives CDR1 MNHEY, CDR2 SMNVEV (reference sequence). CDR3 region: CASSRYGGSYEQYF. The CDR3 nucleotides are TGTGCCAGCAGTCGGTATGGGGGGTCCTACGAGCAGTACTTC.

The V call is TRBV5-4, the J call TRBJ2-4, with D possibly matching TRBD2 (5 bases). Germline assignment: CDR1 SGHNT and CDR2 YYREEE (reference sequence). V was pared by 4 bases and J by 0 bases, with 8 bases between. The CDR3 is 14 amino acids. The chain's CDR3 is CASSDGLAKNIQYF. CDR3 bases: TGTGCCAGCAGCGACGGACTAGCCAAAAACATTCAGTACTTC.

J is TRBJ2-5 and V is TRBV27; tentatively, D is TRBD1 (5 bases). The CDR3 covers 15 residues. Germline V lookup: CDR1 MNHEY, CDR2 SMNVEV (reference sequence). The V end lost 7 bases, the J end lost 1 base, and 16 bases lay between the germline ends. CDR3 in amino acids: CASTTLKGIQETQYF. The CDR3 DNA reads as TGTGCCAGCACTACGTTGAAGGGGATCCAAGAGACCCAGTACTTC.

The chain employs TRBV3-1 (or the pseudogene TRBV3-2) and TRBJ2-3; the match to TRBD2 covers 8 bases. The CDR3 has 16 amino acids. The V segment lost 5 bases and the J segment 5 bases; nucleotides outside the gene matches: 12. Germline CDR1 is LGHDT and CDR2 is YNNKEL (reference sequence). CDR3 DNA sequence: TGTGCCAGCAGCGACCACGTTGGACGGGGGGGAGATACGCAGTATTTT. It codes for CASSDHVGRGGDTQYF.

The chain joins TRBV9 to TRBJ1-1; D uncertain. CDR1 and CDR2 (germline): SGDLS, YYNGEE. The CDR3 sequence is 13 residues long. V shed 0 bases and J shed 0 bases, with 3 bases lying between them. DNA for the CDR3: TGTGCCAGCAGCGTAGCGGTGAACACTGAAGCTTTCTTT. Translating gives CASSVAVNTEAFF.

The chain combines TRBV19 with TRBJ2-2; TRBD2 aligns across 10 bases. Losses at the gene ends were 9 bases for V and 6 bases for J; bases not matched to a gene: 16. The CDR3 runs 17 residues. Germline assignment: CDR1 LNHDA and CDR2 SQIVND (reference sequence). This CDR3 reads CASRAGYRTSGAGELFF. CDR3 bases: TGTGCCAGCCGCGCGGGGTACAGGACTAGCGGCGCCGGGGAGCTGTTTTTT.